A single sample is the source of the 26 T cell receptor beta chains below, sequenced in a study of cytomegalovirus exposure and HLA in healthy donors. 13 Jbeta primers and 60 Vbeta primers were used for the PCR. Clones were read by immunoSEQ multiplex PCR, and TCRdb kept only the in-frame ones, dropping some. The table lists approximately 100,000 clones, less than 80% of them singletons. Specimen: PBMCs. The receptors were sampled from a woman between 40 and 50 years old in good health and CMV-seronegative.

In the case of this clone: Germline is not matched at one junction end, which may reflect a read error. The rearrangement joins TRBV7-9 to TRBJ2-7, with 8 bases identical to TRBD1. The germline CDR1 and CDR2 sequences are SEHNR and FQNEAQ (reference sequence). CDR3 size: 12 residues. CDR3 amino acids: CSSSFTEGQGYF. Here the CDR3 DNA reads TGTTCCAGCAGCTTCACCGAAGGACAGGGATACTTC.

The rearrangement uses TRBV13 and TRBJ1-1, with TRBD1 as a possible D gene (5 bases). In germline, CDR1 is PRHDT, CDR2 FYEKMQ (reference sequence). Trimming cost V 7 bases and J 4 bases, with 16 bases left between them. This CDR3 contains 14 residues. Written as DNA, the CDR3 is TGTGCCAGCACGGTCCGTGGGGGGGTCACTGAAGCTTTCTTT. It yields the protein CASTVRGGVTEAFF.

This chain joins TRBV7-2 and TRBJ1-3; 7 bases align to TRBD1. Germline V gives CDR1 SGHTA, CDR2 FQGNSA. This CDR3 has 15 residues. V trimming: 3 bases; J trimming: 4 bases; junction bases outside the gene matches: 6. CDR3 bases: TGTGCCAGCAGCTTCTTAGGACAGGCAGGAAACACCATATATTTT. It encodes CASSFLGQAGNTIYF.

The V gene is TRBV30, the J gene TRBJ2-1, with 8 bases aligning to TRBD2. Germline CDR1 GTSNPN, CDR2 SVGIG (reference sequence). The CDR3 is 17 amino acids. V gave up 4 bases and J gave up 6 bases; unmatched junction bases: 17. CDR3 loop: CAWTTEGLEGQLNEQFF. For the CDR3, the DNA is TGTGCCTGGACCACTGAGGGACTAGAGGGCCAACTCAATGAGCAGTTCTTC.

The gene calls are TRBV27 and TRBJ2-7; TRBD1 aligns across 9 bases. J gave up 1 base and V 4 bases, and 8 bases lay outside the gene matches. The CDR3 covers 16 residues. The germline V gene has CDR1 MNHEY and CDR2 SMNVEV (reference sequence). The CDR3 here is CASSWSGTGSSYEQYF. CDR3 coding DNA: TGTGCCAGCAGTTGGTCCGGGACAGGGAGTTCCTACGAGCAGTACTTC.

The genes are TRBV29-1 and TRBJ1-1; tentative D call: TRBD1 (5 bases). V lost 6 bases and J lost 6, with 17 bases in between. The germline V gene encodes CDR1 SQVTM and CDR2 ANQGSEA. CDR3 length: 13 amino acids. The CDR3 DNA sequence: TGCAGCGTGACCCCGGGGGGGTACGCTGAAGCTTTCTTT. Its protein product is CSVTPGGYAEAFF.

The chain combines TRBV28 with TRBJ2-5; 9 bases map to TRBD1. The last part of the DNA fits TRBJ2-7 better; the J call may be wrong. Looked up from germline, CDR1 is MDHEN and CDR2 is SYDVKM. The CDR3 spans 13 residues. CDR3 DNA sequence: TGTGCCAGCAGTCGGGACAGGGCCTACGAGCAGTACTTC. This gives the protein CASSRDRAYEQYF.

The V gene is TRBV5-6, the J gene TRBJ1-2; perhaps TRBD1 as D (5 bases). Germline loops: CDR1 SGHDT, CDR2 YYEEEE. The CDR3 totals 16 residues. With 4 bases removed from V and 8 bases from J, the gap between germline ends came to 24 bases. The CDR3 bases are TGTGCCAGCAGCCCAGGAGGCGGGGGGACCTTCTCGGGCTACACCTTC. Translated: CASSPGGGGTFSGYTF.

V gene TRBV11-2 combines with J gene TRBJ2-7; 9 nucleotides line up with TRBD1. Trimming took 5 bases from V and 0 from J; bases not matched to a gene: 8. CDR3 size: 16 residues. CDR1 SGHAT and CDR2 FQNNGV come from the germline V gene. CDR3 sequence (DNA): TGTGCCAGCAGCCTGTCCGGGACAGGGCGCTCCTACGAGCAGTACTTC. Its translation: CASSLSGTGRSYEQYF. The full variable domain, completed using reference TRBV11-2 and TRBJ2-7, is EAGVAQSPRYKIIEKRQSVAFWCNPISGHATLYWYQQILGQGPKLLIQFQNNGVVDDSQLPKDRFSAERLKGVDSTLKIQPAKLEDSAVYLCASSLSGTGRSYEQYFGPGTRLTVT.

The V and J genes are TRBV2 and TRBJ1-1; D is perhaps TRBD1 (6 bases). V shed 6 bases and J shed 2 bases, with 13 bases lying between them. CDR1 is SNHLY and CDR2 is FYNNEI in the germline V gene. The CDR3 has 14 residues. In DNA, the CDR3 is TGTGCCAGCAGGAGGGGGACATCCAACACTGAAGCTTTCTTT. As protein: CASRRGTSNTEAFF.

The rearrangement uses TRBV5-4 and TRBJ1-2; D ambiguous. The germline gives CDR1 SGHNT, CDR2 YYREEE (reference sequence). The CDR3 runs 14 residues. With 2 bases removed from V and 4 bases from J, the gap between germline ends came to 12 bases. CDR3 nucleotides: TGTGCCAGCAGCTTCCCGACAAGCACCTATGGCTACACCTTC. This codes for CASSFPTSTYGYTF.

The V call is TRBV6-5, the J call TRBJ1-4, with 9 bases lining up with TRBD1. The CDR3 is made up of 15 amino acids. V was pared by 10 bases and J by 4 bases, with 10 bases of the junction left unmatched. Germline V CDR1 and CDR2: MNHEY, SVGAGI. The CDR3 DNA sequence: TGTGCCACCCTTCCCGGGACAGGGTTTAATGAAAAACTGTTTTTT. This encodes CATLPGTGFNEKLFF.

V and J are TRBV7-8 and TRBJ2-7, with a weak D call TRBD1 (6 bases). Germline loops: CDR1 SGHVS, CDR2 FQNEAQ. The length of the CDR3 is 13 residues. V was pared by 5 bases and J by 1 base, with 9 bases between. The CDR3 protein is CASSRDRSYEQYF. The CDR3 DNA reads TGTGCCAGCAGCCGCGACAGGTCCTACGAGCAGTACTTC.

The rearrangement joins TRBV9 to TRBJ2-1, with D unresolved. V was pared by 1 base and J by 9 bases, with 8 bases between. Germline loops: CDR1 SGDLS, CDR2 YYNGEE. This CDR3 is built from 12 residues. DNA of the CDR3: TGTGCCAGCAGCGTACTTACGGGTGAGCAGTTCTTC. Translation: CASSVLTGEQFF. Using reference TRBV9 and TRBJ2-1 for the parts outside the CDR3, the full variable domain is DSGVTQTPKHLITATGQRVTLRCSPRSGDLSVYWYQQSLDQGLQFLIQYYNGEERAKGNILERFSAQQFPDLHSELNLSSLELGDSALYFCASSVLTGEQFFGPGTRLTVL.

This chain connects TRBV4-2 to TRBJ1-1, with 8 nucleotides matching TRBD1. The CDR3 has 16 residues. V lost 4 bases to trimming and J lost 0 bases; unmatched junction nucleotides: 7. Germline CDR1 reads LGHNA; CDR2 reads YNFKEQ. CDR3 sequence (DNA): TGTGCCAGCAGCCCTGGACAGGGCTCAATGAACACTGAAGCTTTCTTT. Encoded protein: CASSPGQGSMNTEAFF.

The rearrangement links TRBV11-3 to TRBJ2-3, with unresolved D. Germline CDR1 and CDR2: SGHNT and YENEEA. V lost 1 base and J 3 bases, leaving 5 bases between the germline ends. This CDR3 is built from 13 residues. In DNA form, the CDR3 reads TGTGCCAGCAGCTTAGGCCGGACAGATACGCAGTATTTT. This translates into CASSLGRTDTQYF.

This chain connects TRBV6-1 to TRBJ2-7; possibly TRBD2 for D (5 bases). Looked up from germline, CDR1 is MNHNS and CDR2 is SASEGT. V was pared by 2 bases and J by 3 bases, with 8 bases between. The CDR3 sequence is 13 residues long. CDR3 nucleotides: TGTGCCAGCAGTGAATTAGCGCGCTACGAGCAGTACTTC. Protein sequence: CASSELARYEQYF.

The CDR3 spells CASSLDILTGIYGYTF. The CDR3 DNA sequence: TGTGCCAGCAGTTTAGACATATTGACAGGGATCTATGGCTACACCTTC. The chain combines TRBV28 with TRBJ1-2, with 7 bases fitting TRBD1. CDR1 is MDHEN, CDR2 SYDVKM, per germline. The CDR3 runs 16 residues. V shed 2 bases, J shed 4 bases, and the junction held 10 bases outside the gene matches.

The J gene is TRBJ2-7, the V gene TRBV11-2; D perhaps matches TRBD2 (6 bases). This CDR3 has 12 residues. Germline assignment: CDR1 SGHAT and CDR2 FQNNGV. Trimming left V 6 bases short and J 9 bases short, with 15 bases between. The CDR3 DNA sequence: TGTGCCAGCAGTTTTCGGAGGGCCGCGCAGTACTTC. Translation: CASSFRRAAQYF.

This sequence joins TRBV6-5 and TRBJ2-3; the match to TRBD1 covers 8 bases. V lost 6 bases and J lost 8; bases outside the gene matches: 4. Looked up from germline, CDR1 is MNHEY and CDR2 is SVGAGI. The CDR3 has 12 amino acids. The CDR3 sequence is CASRAQGATQYF. In nucleotides, the CDR3 is TGTGCCAGCAGGGCTCAGGGGGCTACGCAGTATTTT.

The chain recombines TRBV6-1 with TRBJ2-2, with D tentatively TRBD1 (5 bases). The V gene's germline CDR1 is MNHNS and CDR2 SASEGT. V lost 3 bases and J lost 4, with 12 bases in between. The CDR3 loop spans 15 amino acids. The CDR3 here is CASSDRALGTGELFF. CDR3 nucleotide sequence: TGTGCCAGCAGTGACAGGGCTCTCGGCACCGGGGAGCTGTTTTTT.

The CDR3, as DNA: TGTGCCAGTAGTGTTATCTTCAATAGGGGACTAGCGGACACAGATACGCAGTATTTT. It codes for CASSVIFNRGLADTDTQYF. V gene TRBV19 combines with J gene TRBJ2-3, with 11 bases that match TRBD2. The CDR3 is 19 residues long. The V segment lost 5 bases and the J segment 2 bases; nucleotides outside the gene matches: 15. In germline, CDR1 is LNHDA, CDR2 SQIVND (reference sequence).

The chain uses TRBV28 and TRBJ1-2, with 7 bases fitting TRBD1. This CDR3 is 14 amino acids long. Germline trimming cut 4 bases from V and 4 bases from J; bases unmatched to any gene: 6. The germline gives CDR1 MDHEN, CDR2 SYDVKM. CDR3 residues: CASSSIQGSYGYTF. CDR3 nucleotide sequence: TGTGCCAGCAGTTCGATACAGGGGTCCTATGGCTACACCTTC.

CDR3: CASSPRAPGGYTF. CDR3 bases: TGTGCCAGCAGTCCCCGGGCCCCAGGGGGCTACACCTTC. The chain links TRBV28 to TRBJ1-2, with D possibly being TRBD1 (5 bases). From germline, CDR1 is MDHEN and CDR2 SYDVKM. Trimming pared 5 bases from V and 8 bases from J, leaving 15 bases between. The CDR3 is 13 amino acids.

Only a few counts were recorded for this clone. The gene calls are TRBV11-2 and TRBJ2-5; D might be TRBD2 (7 bases). This CDR3 is built from 16 residues. The germline gives CDR1 SGHAT, CDR2 FQNNGV. V dropped 1 base and J dropped 5 bases, with 17 bases sitting between them. CDR3 sequence reads: CASSLVKGGGPETQYF. For the CDR3, the DNA is TGTGCCAGCAGCTTAGTCAAAGGGGGGGGCCCGGAGACCCAGTACTTC.

The CDR3 coding sequence is TGTGCCAGCAGCCCCGGACCGGCGGGGAACATTCAGTACTTC. It codes for CASSPGPAGNIQYF. The chain links TRBV7-2 to TRBJ2-4; D may be TRBD2 (6 bases). This CDR3 comprises 14 residues. Germline V gene data show CDR1 as SGHTA and CDR2 as FQGNSA. Trimming pared 5 bases from V and 7 bases from J, leaving 15 bases between.